This T cell receptor (beta chain) is from a study of T cell changes during pregnancy in multiple sclerosis. The CDR3 has 14 residues. V gave up 5 bases and J gave up 0 bases, with 11 bases separating them. Germline V lookup: CDR1 MDHEN, CDR2 SYDVKM. Libraries were prepared by immunoSEQ multiplex PCR; TCRdb keeps only in-frame clonotypes and omits some of them. The sample records 65,000 to 85,000 clones, over 85% being singletons. The TCR comes from a female donor in good health, enrolled as a control in a pregnancy study. This chain connects TRBV28 to TRBJ2-7, with D maybe TRBD2 (5 bases). The sample was peripheral blood, taken in the second trimester of pregnancy. The CDR3: CASSRRTSSYEQYF. The DNA for the CDR3 is TGTGCCAGCAGTAGGCGAACTAGCTCCTACGAGCAGTACTTC.